These 22 T cell receptor beta chains were all obtained from the same sample, sequenced in a study of blood T cell repertoires in COVID-19. Sequencing used immunoSEQ multiplex PCR; TCRdb keeps in-frame clones, though not all of them. Of over 50,000 clones listed, around 80% were seen once; the top ten hold under 15%. Source material: peripheral blood. The receptor source for this set is a human donor with active or convalescent COVID-19. The donor label of this sample is uncertain.

Of note for this clone: This CDR3 is also generated by other DNA sequences in the sample. This rearrangement joins TRBV3-1 (or the pseudogene TRBV3-2) to TRBJ1-2, with a weak D call TRBD1 (6 bases). CDR1 LGHDT and CDR2 YNNKEL come from the germline V gene (reference sequence). The CDR3 runs 17 residues. V lost 0 bases and J 2 bases, leaving 16 bases between the germline ends. CDR3 protein: CASSQDIRGRANYGYTF. The CDR3 DNA sequence: TGTGCCAGCAGCCAAGATATCAGGGGCAGGGCGAACTATGGCTACACCTTC.

J is TRBJ2-7 and V is TRBV7-2; 9 positions agree with TRBD2. Germline V gene data show CDR1 as SGHTA and CDR2 as FQGNSA. V shed 5 bases, J shed 7 bases, and the junction held 15 bases outside the gene matches. The length of the CDR3 is 16 residues. The CDR3 spells CASSRDGGRALREQYF. In DNA, the CDR3 is TGTGCCAGCAGCCGGGATGGCGGGAGGGCCCTAAGGGAGCAGTACTTC. The complete variable domain, with remaining parts taken from reference TRBV7-2 and TRBJ2-7, reads GAGVSQSPSNKVTEKGKDVELRCDPISGHTALYWYRQSLGQGLEFLIYFQGNSAPDKSGLPSDRFSAERTGGSVSTLTIQRTQQEDSAVYLCASSRDGGRALREQYFGPGTRLTVT.

As for this clone: Other DNA sequences in this sample translate to the same CDR3. V gene TRBV5-1 combines with J gene TRBJ2-1; TRBD2 might be the D (6 bases). Germline values: CDR1 SGHRS, CDR2 YFSETQ. The CDR3 consists of 15 residues. Trimming took 4 bases from V and 2 from J, leaving 13 bases between them. Written as DNA, the CDR3 is TGCGCCAGCAGCCTCACCGGGACTGCCTACAATGAGCAGTTCTTC. Translated: CASSLTGTAYNEQFF. Supplemented by reference TRBV5-1 and TRBJ2-1, the full variable domain reads KAGVTQTPRYLIKTRGQQVTLSCSPISGHRSVSWYQQTPGQGLQFLFEYFSETQRNKGNFPGRFSGRQFSNSRSEMNVSTLELGDSALYLCASSLTGTAYNEQFFGPGTRLTVL.

The V gene is TRBV7-9, the J gene TRBJ2-5; 10 bases line up with TRBD2. Germline values: CDR1 SEHNR, CDR2 FQNEAQ (reference sequence). This CDR3 has 15 residues. The V and J ends lost 6 bases and 5 bases, in that order; junction bases with no gene match: 9. The CDR3 nucleotides read TGTGCCAGCAGGTCTCTAGCGGGAGCGGGGGAGACCCAGTACTTC. Its protein is CASRSLAGAGETQYF.

The chain has TRBV28 and TRBJ2-7, with D possibly being TRBD2 (6 bases). The CDR3 consists of 14 residues. The germline V gene has CDR1 MDHEN and CDR2 SYDVKM. V lost 1 base, J lost 6 bases, and 13 bases lay in between. CDR3: CASSLSVGGGEQYF. The CDR3 DNA reads as TGTGCCAGCAGTTTATCGGTGGGGGGAGGCGAGCAGTACTTC.

The rearrangement links TRBV6-5 to TRBJ1-2; 7 positions agree with TRBD1. CDR3 length: 15 residues. CDR1 is MNHEY, CDR2 SVGAGI, per germline. The junction had 10 bases not matched to a gene; V was cut back by 2 bases and J by 7 bases. The CDR3 nucleotides read TGTGCCAGCAGTTACAATGAGGGGACAGCCCTTGGCTACACCTTC. This sequence encodes CASSYNEGTALGYTF.

The chain employs TRBV29-1 and TRBJ2-2; 8 bases are shared with TRBD1. CDR3 length: 15 amino acids. CDR1 SQVTM and CDR2 ANQGSEA come from the germline V gene. J was trimmed by 0 bases and V by 7 bases; bases with no gene match: 7. CDR3 in amino acids: CSGQGTPSNTGELFF. CDR3 DNA: TGCAGCGGACAGGGGACTCCTTCGAACACCGGGGAGCTGTTTTTT.

The chain links TRBV30 to TRBJ2-5, with 9 bases identical to TRBD2. Germline assignment: CDR1 GTSNPN and CDR2 SVGIG (reference sequence). J was trimmed by 5 bases and V by 2 bases; bases with no gene match: 6. CDR3 length: 14 amino acids. CDR3: CAWSTGLAYETQYF. The CDR3 DNA reads TGTGCCTGGAGTACGGGACTAGCCTACGAGACCCAGTACTTC.

This CDR3 is CASSPGTSGSWDTQYF. The CDR3 coding sequence is TGCGCCAGCAGCCCGGGGACTAGCGGGAGCTGGGATACGCAGTATTTT. V usage is TRBV5-1 and J usage is TRBJ2-3, with 14 nucleotides matching TRBD2. Germline trimming cut 4 bases from V and 6 bases from J; bases unmatched to any gene: 7. CDR3 length equals 16 residues. Germline CDR1 SGHRS, CDR2 YFSETQ. The variable domain in full, completed from reference TRBV5-1 and TRBJ2-3, reads KAGVTQTPRYLIKTRGQQVTLSCSPISGHRSVSWYQQTPGQGLQFLFEYFSETQRNKGNFPGRFSGRQFSNSRSEMNVSTLELGDSALYLCASSPGTSGSWDTQYFGPGTRLTVL.

The V call is TRBV18, the J call TRBJ2-1, with 9 positions matching TRBD2. CDR1 is KGHSH, CDR2 LQKENI, per germline. This CDR3 contains 19 residues. V was clipped by 4 bases and J by 1 base; unmatched bases: 14. CDR3 sequence: CASSQYASGTRGSYNEQFF. CDR3 nucleotides: TGTGCCAGCTCACAGTATGCTAGCGGGACTCGAGGGTCCTACAATGAGCAGTTCTTC.

The CDR3 loop is CASNPGSPGAYEQYF. The CDR3 nucleotides read TGTGCCAGCAACCCAGGATCCCCAGGGGCCTACGAGCAGTACTTC. V and J are TRBV9 and TRBJ2-7; maybe TRBD1 (6 bases). V was clipped by 6 bases and J by 2 bases, with 18 bases between them. Germline loops: CDR1 SGDLS, CDR2 YYNGEE. The CDR3 spans 15 residues.

This clone was detected a few times. The rearrangement links TRBV7-6 to TRBJ2-7; 9 bases are a match to TRBD1. The germline V gene encodes CDR1 SGHVS and CDR2 FNYEAQ. This CDR3 is 13 amino acids long. With V trimmed by 4 bases and J by 6 bases, 4 bases remained unmatched. The chain's CDR3 is CASSWDRVSEQYF. The CDR3 DNA reads TGTGCCAGCAGCTGGGACAGGGTATCCGAGCAGTACTTC.

The chain links TRBV3-1 (or the pseudogene TRBV3-2) to TRBJ2-1; 11 bases agree with TRBD2. The CDR3 consists of 16 residues. From germline, CDR1 is LGHDT and CDR2 YNNKEL (reference sequence). V dropped 4 bases and J dropped 8; count of bases not matched to a gene: 10. The CDR3, as DNA: TGTGCCAGCAGCCTATATACTAGCGGGAGACTCGATGAGCAGTTCTTC. Protein product: CASSLYTSGRLDEQFF.

The rearrangement uses TRBV15 and TRBJ1-2; 8 nucleotides line up with TRBD1. The CDR3 extends over 14 amino acids. V lost 4 bases, J lost 12 bases, and 13 bases stayed unmatched. Looked up from germline, CDR1 is LNHNV and CDR2 is YYDKDF (reference sequence). The CDR3 sequence is CATSTPGQASPHTF. In DNA form, the CDR3 reads TGTGCCACCAGCACCCCGGGACAGGCCTCCCCTCACACCTTC. Supplemented by reference TRBV15 and TRBJ1-2, the full variable domain reads DAMVIQNPRYQVTQFGKPVTLSCSQTLNHNVMYWYQQKSSQAPKLLFHYYDKDFNNEADTPDNFQSRRPNTSFCFLDIRSPGLGDTAMYLCATSTPGQASPHTFGSGTRLTVV.

The V call is TRBV7-6, the J call TRBJ2-3, with 8 bases identical to TRBD2. This CDR3 is 15 amino acids long. The ends lost 4 bases at V and 4 bases at J; junction bases unmatched: 7. Germline loops: CDR1 SGHVS, CDR2 FNYEAQ. CDR3 DNA sequence: TGTGCCAGCAGCTCCGCGCCAGCGGGAGCAGATACGCAGTATTTT. It codes for CASSSAPAGADTQYF.

This clone has only one observation. The chain combines TRBV18 with TRBJ1-6, with 10 bases matching TRBD1. The CDR3 is 15 residues long. Germline V gene lookup returns CDR1 KGHSH and CDR2 LQKENI. After removal of 2 bases from V and 8 bases from J, the junction contained 3 bases not matched to a gene. CDR3 region: CASSPGQGVYSPLHF. The CDR3 DNA reads TGTGCCAGCTCACCAGGACAGGGGGTATATTCACCCCTCCACTTT. The full variable domain, in which reference TRBV18 and TRBJ1-6 provide the parts outside the CDR3, is NAGVMQNPRHLVRRRGQEARLRCSPMKGHSHVYWYRQLPEEGLKFMVYLQKENIIDESGMPKERFSAEFPKEGPSILRIQQVVRGDSAAYFCASSPGQGVYSPLHFGNGTRLTVT.

V and J are TRBV29-1 and TRBJ1-3; D may be TRBD1 (5 bases). Per the germline V gene, CDR1 is SQVTM and CDR2 is ANQGSEA. The V end lost 7 bases, the J end lost 7 bases, and 14 bases lay between the germline ends. The CDR3 is 12 residues long. The CDR3: CSASGLRNTIYF. The CDR3 DNA is TGCAGCGCCTCGGGACTTCGTAACACCATATATTTT.

The chain recombines TRBV4-2 with TRBJ1-4; D remains ambiguous. The CDR3 length is 15 residues. Germline CDR1 is LGHNA and CDR2 is YNFKEQ. V lost 2 bases and J lost 0, with 7 bases in between. CDR3 nucleotide sequence: TGTGCCAGCAGCCAATCGGTTACAACTAATGAAAAACTGTTTTTT. Translation gives CASSQSVTTNEKLFF.

The chain is built from TRBV6-5 and TRBJ2-1; TRBD2 might be the D (5 bases). CDR3 length equals 14 residues. Germline CDR1 MNHEY, CDR2 SVGAGI. The CDR3 DNA sequence: TGTGCTTCGAGGCCCGGACTCCTCTCCAATGAGCAGTTCTTC. Protein sequence: CASRPGLLSNEQFF.

The CDR3 DNA reads as TGTGCCAGCCTCCGAGCGGGATTAAGCACCGGGGAGCTGTTTTTT. It codes for CASLRAGLSTGELFF. The rearrangement joins TRBV28 to TRBJ2-2, with 7 bases fitting TRBD2. Germline V gene lookup returns CDR1 MDHEN and CDR2 SYDVKM. This CDR3 region has 15 residues. V dropped 8 bases and J dropped 4; count of bases not matched to a gene: 10.

This clone has a handful of counts. The chain uses TRBV7-3 and TRBJ2-1; 14 nucleotides agree with TRBD2. This CDR3 spans 16 amino acids. J was trimmed by 7 bases and V by 5 bases; bases with no gene match: 7. Germline V gene lookup returns CDR1 SGHTA and CDR2 FQGTGA. The CDR3 here is CASSPAGLAGDNEQFF. CDR3 nucleotides: TGTGCCAGCAGCCCCGCGGGACTAGCGGGAGATAATGAGCAGTTCTTC.

This clone has just one count. The V call is TRBV2, the J call TRBJ1-2, with 8 bases matching TRBD1. This CDR3 contains 15 residues. Looked up from germline, CDR1 is SNHLY and CDR2 is FYNNEI. The ends lost 1 base at V and 7 bases at J; junction bases unmatched: 8. The CDR3, as DNA: TGTGCCAGCAGTGAAGATCACCAGGGGGCTGGTGGCTACACCTTC. It yields the protein CASSEDHQGAGGYTF.